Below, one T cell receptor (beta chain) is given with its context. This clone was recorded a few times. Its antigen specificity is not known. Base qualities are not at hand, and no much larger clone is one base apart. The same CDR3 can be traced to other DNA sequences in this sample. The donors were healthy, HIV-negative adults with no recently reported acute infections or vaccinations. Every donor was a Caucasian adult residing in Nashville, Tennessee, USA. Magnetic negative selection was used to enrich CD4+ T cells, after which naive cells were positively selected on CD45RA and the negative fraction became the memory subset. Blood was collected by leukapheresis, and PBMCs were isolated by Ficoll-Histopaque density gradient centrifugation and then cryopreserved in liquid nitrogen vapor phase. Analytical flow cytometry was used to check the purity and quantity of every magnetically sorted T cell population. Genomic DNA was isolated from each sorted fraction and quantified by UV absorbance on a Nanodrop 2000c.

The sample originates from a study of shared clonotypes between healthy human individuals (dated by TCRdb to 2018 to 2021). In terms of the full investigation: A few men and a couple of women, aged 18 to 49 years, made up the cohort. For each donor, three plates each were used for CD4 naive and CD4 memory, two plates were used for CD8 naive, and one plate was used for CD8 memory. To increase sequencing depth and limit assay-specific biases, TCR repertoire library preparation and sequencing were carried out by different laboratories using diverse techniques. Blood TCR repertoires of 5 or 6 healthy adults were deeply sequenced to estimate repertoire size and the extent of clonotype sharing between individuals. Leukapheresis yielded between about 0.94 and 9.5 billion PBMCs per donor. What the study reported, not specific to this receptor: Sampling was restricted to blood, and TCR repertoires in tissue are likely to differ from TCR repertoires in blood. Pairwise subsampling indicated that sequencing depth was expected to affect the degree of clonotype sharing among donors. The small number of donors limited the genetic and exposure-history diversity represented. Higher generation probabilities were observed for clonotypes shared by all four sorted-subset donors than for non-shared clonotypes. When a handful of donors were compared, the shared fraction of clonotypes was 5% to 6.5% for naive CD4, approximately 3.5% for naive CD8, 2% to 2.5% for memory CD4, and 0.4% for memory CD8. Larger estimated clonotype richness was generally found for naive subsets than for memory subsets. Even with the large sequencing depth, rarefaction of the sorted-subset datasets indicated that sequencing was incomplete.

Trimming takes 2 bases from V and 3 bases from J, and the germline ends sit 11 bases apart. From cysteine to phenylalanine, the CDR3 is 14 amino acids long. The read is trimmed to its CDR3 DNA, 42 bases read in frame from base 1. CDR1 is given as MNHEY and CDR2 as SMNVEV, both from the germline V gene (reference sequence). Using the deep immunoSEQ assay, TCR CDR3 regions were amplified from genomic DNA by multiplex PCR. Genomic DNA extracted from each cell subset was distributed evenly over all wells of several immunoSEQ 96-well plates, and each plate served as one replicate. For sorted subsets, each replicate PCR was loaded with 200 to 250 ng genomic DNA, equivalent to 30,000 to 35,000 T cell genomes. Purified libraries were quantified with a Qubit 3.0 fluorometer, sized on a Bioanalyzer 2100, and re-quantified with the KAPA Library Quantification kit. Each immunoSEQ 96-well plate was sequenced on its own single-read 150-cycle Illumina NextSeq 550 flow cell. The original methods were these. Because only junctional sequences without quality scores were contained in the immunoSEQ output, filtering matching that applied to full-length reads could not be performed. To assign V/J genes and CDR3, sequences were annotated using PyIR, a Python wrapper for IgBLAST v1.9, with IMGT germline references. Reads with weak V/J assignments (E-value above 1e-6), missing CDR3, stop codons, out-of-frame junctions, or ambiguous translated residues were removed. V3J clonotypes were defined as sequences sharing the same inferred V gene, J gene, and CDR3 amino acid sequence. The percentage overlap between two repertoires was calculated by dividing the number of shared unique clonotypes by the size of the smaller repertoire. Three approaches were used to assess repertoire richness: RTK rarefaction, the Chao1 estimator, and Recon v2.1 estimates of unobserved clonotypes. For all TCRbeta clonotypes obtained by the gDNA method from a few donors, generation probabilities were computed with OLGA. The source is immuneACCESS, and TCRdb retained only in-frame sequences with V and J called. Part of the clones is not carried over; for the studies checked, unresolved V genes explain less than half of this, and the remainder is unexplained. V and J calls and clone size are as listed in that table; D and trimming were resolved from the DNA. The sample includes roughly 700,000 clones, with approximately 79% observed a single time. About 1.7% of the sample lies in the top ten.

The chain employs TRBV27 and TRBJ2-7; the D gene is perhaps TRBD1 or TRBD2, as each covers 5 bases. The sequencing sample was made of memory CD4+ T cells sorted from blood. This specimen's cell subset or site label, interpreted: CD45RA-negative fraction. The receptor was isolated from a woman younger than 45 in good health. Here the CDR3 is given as CASSLAGSSYEQYF. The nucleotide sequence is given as TGTGCCAGCAGTTTAGCAGGGAGTAGCTACGAGCAGTACTTC.